The 17 T cell receptor beta chains in this list originate from one sample, sequenced in a study of identical twins. TCRdb re-analysed the 5' RACE reads in MiXCR, keeping a single row per CDR3 protein. The sample carries approximately 260,000 distinct CDR3 sequences, roughly 8.7% recorded once. The same data also went into a second study, on yellow fever vaccine responses in identical twins.

Source material: CD8+ T cells sorted from blood. These receptors all stem from a woman under 30 in good health.

This chain links TRBV11-1 with TRBJ1-6; D is perhaps TRBD1 (6 bases). The CDR3 is 14 amino acids. Trimming pared 4 bases from V and 9 bases from J, leaving 13 bases between. Germline V gene data show CDR1 as SGHAT and CDR2 as FQDESV (reference sequence). The CDR3 nucleotides read TGTGCCAGCAGCTCATCCACAGGGAGTTCACCCCTCCACTTT. Amino acid sequence: CASSSSTGSSPLHF.

There are many counts of this clonotype. This sequence joins TRBV4-2 and TRBJ2-2, with TRBD2 as a possible D gene (5 bases). Trimming removed 1 base at V and 6 bases at J, with 12 bases between. The CDR3 has 15 amino acids. Germline loops: CDR1 LGHNA, CDR2 YNFKEQ. CDR3 region: CASSQGEAEPGELFF. The CDR3 nucleotides read TGTGCCAGCAGCCAAGGCGAAGCGGAGCCCGGGGAGCTGTTTTTT.

This clonotype was counted between two and nine times. The V gene is TRBV5-1, the J gene TRBJ2-3; maybe TRBD2 (6 bases). The CDR3 consists of 16 residues. Germline CDR1 and CDR2: SGHRS and YFSETQ. V lost 3 bases and J 4 bases, leaving 18 bases between the germline ends. The CDR3 region has the DNA TGCGCCAGCAGCTCGGCTAGCGCCGGAGTCCCAGATACGCAGTATTTT. This gives the protein CASSSASAGVPDTQYF.

This clonotype was seen a handful of times. The rearrangement uses TRBV12-3 or TRBV12-4 and TRBJ1-1; D remains unclear. V was pared by 3 bases and J by 5 bases, with 7 bases between. This CDR3 has 12 residues. CDR3 sequence: CASSFSGTEAFF. The CDR3 nucleotides are TGTGCCAGCAGTTTTTCGGGGACTGAAGCTTTCTTT.

This clonotype was picked up a small number of times. The genes are TRBV6-2 or TRBV6-3 and TRBJ2-1, with 7 bases identical to TRBD2. The CDR3 totals 17 residues. Germline values: CDR1 MNHEY, CDR2 SVGEGT. V dropped 6 bases and J dropped 2; count of bases not matched to a gene: 13. The CDR3 protein is CASRPSPSGTPYNEQFF. Here the CDR3 DNA reads TGTGCCAGCAGACCAAGTCCTAGCGGAACCCCCTACAATGAGCAGTTCTTC.

This clonotype was counted ten times or more. The chain uses TRBV7-8 and TRBJ2-1; D gene unclear. CDR1 is SGHVS and CDR2 is FQNEAQ in the germline V gene. The V end lost 7 bases, the J end lost 0 bases, and 13 bases lay between the germline ends. The CDR3 sequence is 15 residues long. The DNA of the CDR3 is TGTGCCAGCACCCTAGTAGTGGGCTCCTACAATGAGCAGTTCTTC. Protein product: CASTLVVGSYNEQFF. Looking up the rest from reference TRBV7-8 and TRBJ2-1 gives the full variable domain: GAGVSQSPRYKVAKRGQDVALRCDPISGHVSLFWYQQALGQGPEFLTYFQNEAQLDKSGLPSDRFFAERPEGSVSTLKIQRTQQEDSAVYLCASTLVVGSYNEQFFGPGTRLTVL.

This clonotype has just a few counts. The rearrangement joins TRBV29-1 to TRBJ2-5; D is unresolved. The germline V and J ends were trimmed by 5 bases and 4 bases, with 8 bases remaining between them. Germline V gene data show CDR1 as SQVTM and CDR2 as ANQGSEA. CDR3 length: 11 residues. The CDR3 protein is CSVPYGETQYF. The CDR3 nucleotides read TGCAGCGTTCCCTATGGAGAGACCCAGTACTTC. The whole variable domain, remainder taken from reference TRBV29-1 and TRBJ2-5, is SAVISQKPSRDICQRGTSLTIQCQVDSQVTMMFWYRQQPGQSLTLIATANQGSEATYESGFVIDKFPISRPNLTFSTLTVSNMSPEDSSIYLCSVPYGETQYFGPGTRLLVL.

This clonotype was recorded a few times. The rearrangement links TRBV20-1 to TRBJ2-1, with 14 bases that match TRBD2. V gave up 6 bases and J gave up 8 bases; unmatched junction bases: 18. Germline-derived CDR1 and CDR2 are DFQATT and SNEGSKA (reference sequence). The CDR3 consists of 18 residues. This chain's CDR3 is CSALRPGLAGAPRHEQFF. CDR3 sequence (DNA): TGCAGTGCCCTGCGACCGGGACTAGCGGGGGCCCCTCGACATGAGCAGTTCTTC.

This clonotype showed up many times. The chain employs TRBV7-9 and TRBJ2-1; D gene unclear. Between the trimmed V and J ends, which lost 1 base and 6 bases, there was a span of 16 bases. Germline lookup yields CDR1 SEHNR and CDR2 FQNEAQ (reference sequence). This CDR3 region has 16 residues. CDR3 residues: CASSLVGQPGFNEQFF. CDR3 sequence (DNA): TGTGCCAGCAGCTTAGTGGGCCAGCCAGGCTTCAATGAGCAGTTCTTC.

The chain is built from TRBV5-8 and TRBJ2-2, with TRBD2 matching 11 bases. This CDR3 region has 15 residues. The J segment lost 4 bases and the V segment lost 5 bases, leaving 4 bases of the junction unmatched. Germline CDR1 is SGHTS and CDR2 is YDEGEE. The CDR3 DNA follows: TGTGCCAGCAGTCATGGACTAGCGGGCACCGGGGAGCTGTTTTTT. Translated, it gives CASSHGLAGTGELFF.

This chain links TRBV4-2 with TRBJ2-7, with 12 bases identical to TRBD2. Germline trimming cut 1 base from V and 1 base from J; bases unmatched to any gene: 5. Germline CDR1 and CDR2: LGHNA and YNFKEQ. This CDR3 comprises 17 residues. The CDR3: CASSQGLAGVSSYEQYF. CDR3 bases: TGTGCCAGCAGCCAAGGACTAGCGGGAGTAAGTTCCTACGAGCAGTACTTC.

This clonotype turned up a few times. The chain is built from TRBV12-3 or TRBV12-4 and TRBJ2-1; TRBD2 aligns across 8 bases. The CDR3 extends over 14 amino acids. With 6 bases clipped from V and 5 bases from J, the junction kept 6 bases outside the gene matches. The CDR3 DNA reads TGTGCCAGCAGCTTCGGGACTAGTAACAATGAGCAGTTCTTC. Its translation is CASSFGTSNNEQFF.

This clonotype was detected many times. The chain has TRBV7-9 and TRBJ2-4; tentatively, D is TRBD2 (6 bases). CDR1 is SEHNR, CDR2 FQNEAQ, per germline (reference sequence). V was cut by 5 bases and J by 5 bases, with 13 bases left in between. The CDR3 is 14 residues long. The CDR3 region is CASSRGTEQNIQYF. The CDR3 DNA reads TGTGCCAGCAGCCGCGGGACGGAGCAAAACATTCAGTACTTC.

The chain has TRBV20-1 and TRBJ1-2; D is possibly TRBD1 (5 bases). The germline CDR1 and CDR2 sequences are DFQATT and SNEGSKA (reference sequence). Trimming left V 2 bases short and J 4 bases short, with 14 bases between. The CDR3 is 14 residues long. The CDR3 nucleotides read TGCAGTGCTAGACAGGACATTAATAGCTATGGCTACACCTTC. Translating gives CSARQDINSYGYTF.

The rearrangement uses TRBV5-1 and TRBJ1-2; 11 positions match TRBD1. Unmatched junction bases numbered 4, after V lost 3 bases and J lost 0 bases. The germline V gene has CDR1 SGHRS and CDR2 YFSETQ. This CDR3 comprises 16 residues. The CDR3 DNA is TGCGCCAGCAGCTCCGGACAGGGGGCGTCTAACTATGGCTACACCTTC. It yields the protein CASSSGQGASNYGYTF.

This clonotype turned up a few times. The gene calls are TRBV4-3 and TRBJ2-3; D ambiguous. CDR1 is LGHNA and CDR2 is YSLEER in the germline V gene. V lost 1 base, J lost 2 bases, and 7 bases lay in between. CDR3 length equals 14 residues. CDR3 in amino acids: CASSQATVTDTQYF. CDR3 DNA: TGCGCCAGCAGCCAAGCGACGGTCACAGATACGCAGTATTTT.

This clonotype was detected only a few times. The V gene is TRBV6-1, the J gene TRBJ1-2; maybe TRBD1 (5 bases). Trimming stripped 8 bases from V and 5 bases from J, with 18 bases between. The CDR3 extends over 14 amino acids. The germline gives CDR1 MNHNS, CDR2 SASEGT. The CDR3 protein is CASLDKSMGYGYTF. For the CDR3, the DNA is TGTGCCAGCCTGGACAAATCGATGGGGTATGGCTACACCTTC.